This T cell receptor (beta chain) was found in a study of blood T cell repertoires in COVID-19. Only in-frame clones appear in the TCRdb table, and some are missing; sequencing was by immunoSEQ multiplex PCR. This table has about 230,000 clones, roughly 76% appearing once. Those enrolled in Seattle joined during active infection and were followed longitudinally afterward. The CDR3 is 13 amino acids. The ends lost 6 bases at V and 2 bases at J; junction bases unmatched: 4. Germline assignment: CDR1 MNHEY and CDR2 SVGAGI. The origin of this receptor is a woman older than 75 with COVID-19, enrolled during active disease. The chain has TRBV6-5 and TRBJ2-7; 7 bases match TRBD1. Sequencing was done on a sample of peripheral blood. DNA of the CDR3: TGTGCCAGCAGCTTAGGGACAGCCTACGAGCAGTACTTC. Residues: CASSLGTAYEQYF.